This TCR beta chain emerged from a study of PD-1 blockade in mismatch repair-deficient tumors. In the study overall: Enrolled about 2012-2016, patients had progressing, pretreated mismatch repair-deficient cancers of about twelve types. Whole-study results and caveats: Rapid post-treatment expansion, then contraction, generally preceding radiologic response, marked tumor-resident clones.

The V gene end was trimmed by 5 bases and the J gene end by 4 bases; junction bases not matched to a gene: 9. The CDR3 is 15 amino acids. Germline V gene sequence: CDR1 MNHNY, CDR2 SVGAGI (reference sequence). Every patient had mismatch repair deficiency by PCR or immunohistochemistry. The TCR-sequenced patients were a few responders to pembrolizumab. This clone came up once. The target antigen is unknown. Data came from immunoSEQ multiplex PCR; TCRdb stores just in-frame clones and leaves some out. This table holds 85,000 to 130,000 clones, 70% to 85% found once. This chain connects TRBV6-6 to TRBJ2-5; TRBD2 matches at 8 bases. The sample was peripheral blood, taken roughly eight months after starting pembrolizumab. This TCR came from an adult with mismatch repair-deficient cancer. The CDR3 coding sequence is TGTGCCAGCAGTCCGCCGGGGGGGGGACGAGAGACCCAGTACTTC. Translation: CASSPPGGGRETQYF.